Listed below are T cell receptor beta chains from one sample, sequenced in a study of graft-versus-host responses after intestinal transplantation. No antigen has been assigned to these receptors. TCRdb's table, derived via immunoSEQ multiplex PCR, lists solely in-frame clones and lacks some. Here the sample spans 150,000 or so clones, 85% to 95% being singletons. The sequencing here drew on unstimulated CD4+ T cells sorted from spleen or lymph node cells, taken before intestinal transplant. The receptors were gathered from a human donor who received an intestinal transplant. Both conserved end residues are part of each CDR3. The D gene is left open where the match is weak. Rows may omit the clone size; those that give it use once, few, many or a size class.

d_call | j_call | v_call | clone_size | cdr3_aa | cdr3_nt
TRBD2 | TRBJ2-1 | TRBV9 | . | CASSVGRTSGAYNEQFF | TGTGCCAGCAGCGTAGGACGCACTAGCGGGGCCTACAATGAGCAGTTCTTC
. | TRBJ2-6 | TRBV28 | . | CASSLWKGDPYSGANVLTF | TGTGCCAGCAGTTTATGGAAGGGGGATCCCTACTCTGGGGCCAACGTCCTGACTTTC
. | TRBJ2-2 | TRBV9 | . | CASSPPPTGELFF | TGTGCCAGCAGCCCTCCACCAACCGGGGAGCTGTTTTTT
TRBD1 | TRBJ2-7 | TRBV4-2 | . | CASSQAPGQGLIEQYF | TGTGCCAGCAGCCAGGCCCCGGGACAGGGACTGATCGAGCAGTACTTC
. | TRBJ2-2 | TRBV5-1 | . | CASSNQGTNRIPGELFF | TGCGCCAGCAGCAACCAGGGGACTAATAGAATCCCCGGGGAGCTGTTTTTT
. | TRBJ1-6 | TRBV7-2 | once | CASSLPILPNSPLHF | TGTGCCAGCAGCTTACCCATTCTCCCCAATTCACCCCTCCACTTT
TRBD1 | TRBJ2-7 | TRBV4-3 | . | CASSQDLGQGAREQYF | TGCGCCAGCAGCCAAGATTTAGGACAGGGGGCGAGAGAGCAGTACTTC
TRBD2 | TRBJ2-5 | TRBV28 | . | CASSPRLAGGETQYF | TGTGCCAGCAGTCCCCGACTAGCGGGAGGGGAGACCCAGTACTTC
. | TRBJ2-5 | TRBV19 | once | CASSITSLAAGMETQYF | TGTGCCAGTAGTATAACCTCTCTGGCCGCCGGGATGGAGACCCAGTACTTC
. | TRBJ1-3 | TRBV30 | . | CAWKFDRGPDSGNTIYF | TGTGCCTGGAAATTTGATCGCGGACCCGACTCTGGAAACACCATATATTTT
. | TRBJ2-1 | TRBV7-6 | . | CASSLVSSGGYNEQFF | TGTGCCAGCAGCTTAGTGAGCAGCGGAGGATACAATGAGCAGTTCTTC
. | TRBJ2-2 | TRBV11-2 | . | CASSLVRGTSGELFF | TGTGCCAGCAGCTTAGTAAGGGGGACGTCCGGGGAGCTGTTTTTT
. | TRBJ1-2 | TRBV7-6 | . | CASSRTANYGYTF | TGTGCCAGCAGCCGGACAGCAAACTATGGCTACACCTTC
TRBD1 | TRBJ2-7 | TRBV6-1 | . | CASRKGGRYGEQYF | TGTGCCAGCAGGAAAGGGGGCCGATATGGAGAGCAGTACTTC
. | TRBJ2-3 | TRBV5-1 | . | CASSLGRAWADTQYF | TGCGCCAGCAGCTTGGGGAGGGCCTGGGCAGATACGCAGTATTTT
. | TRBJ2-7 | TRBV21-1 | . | CASSKVRGSFLNEQYF | TGTGCCAGCAGCAAAGTCCGGGGGAGTTTTCTTAACGAGCAGTACTTC
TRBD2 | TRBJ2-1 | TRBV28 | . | CASSSQLGLAGVVSYNEQFF | TGTGCCAGCAGTTCCCAATTGGGACTAGCGGGAGTAGTTTCCTACAATGAGCAGTTCTTC
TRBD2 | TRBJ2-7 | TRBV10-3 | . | CAISPGLAGEQYF | TGTGCCATCAGTCCGGGACTAGCGGGAGAGCAGTACTTC
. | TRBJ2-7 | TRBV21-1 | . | CASSKETGIYEQYF | TGTGCCAGCAGCAAAGAGACAGGAATCTACGAGCAGTACTTC
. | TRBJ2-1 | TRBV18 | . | CASSPGVSYNEQFF | TGTGCCAGCTCACCGGGGGTATCCTACAATGAGCAGTTCTTC
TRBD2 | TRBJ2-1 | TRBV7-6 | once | CASSSVTGGPHNEQFF | TGTGCCAGCAGCTCCGTTACGGGGGGGCCACACAATGAGCAGTTCTTC
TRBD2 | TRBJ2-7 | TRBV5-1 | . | CASRKVGLAGDEQYF | TGCGCCAGCAGAAAGGTCGGACTAGCGGGGGACGAGCAGTACTTC
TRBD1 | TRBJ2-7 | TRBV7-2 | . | CASSLQGTGPYEQYF | TGTGCCAGCAGCTTACAAGGGACAGGGCCCTACGAGCAGTACTTC
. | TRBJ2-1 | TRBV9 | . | CASSVGATGNEQFF | TGTGCCAGCAGCGTAGGGGCTACCGGGAATGAGCAGTTCTTC
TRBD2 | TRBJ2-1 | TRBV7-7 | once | CASSHGGSSYNEQFF | TGTGCCAGCTCCCACGGCGGGAGCTCCTACAATGAGCAGTTCTTC
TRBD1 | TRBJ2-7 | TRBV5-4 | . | CASSPGGTGSYEQYF | TGTGCCAGCAGCCCGGGCGGGACAGGGTCTTACGAGCAGTACTTC
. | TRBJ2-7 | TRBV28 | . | CASSLASRVQYF | TGTGCCAGCAGTTTAGCAAGTCGGGTGCAGTACTTC
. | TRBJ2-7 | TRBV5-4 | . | CASSDVGRDEQYF | TGTGCCAGCAGCGATGTAGGTCGCGACGAGCAGTACTTC
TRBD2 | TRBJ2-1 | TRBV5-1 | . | CASSLGLAGGKEQFF | TGCGCCAGCAGCTTGGGACTAGCGGGAGGGAAAGAGCAGTTCTTC
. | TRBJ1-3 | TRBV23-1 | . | CANLLGSGNTIYF | TGCGCCAACTTACTGGGCTCTGGGAACACCATATATTTT
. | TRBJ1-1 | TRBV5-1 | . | CASSLGTEAFF | TGCGCCAGCAGCTTAGGGACTGAAGCTTTCTTT
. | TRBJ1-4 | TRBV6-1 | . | CASTSGPTNEKLFF | TGTGCCAGCACCTCAGGGCCAACTAATGAAAAACTGTTTTTT
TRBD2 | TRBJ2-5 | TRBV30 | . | CAWSILSGRQETQYF | TGTGCCTGGAGTATCCTTAGCGGGAGGCAAGAGACCCAGTACTTC
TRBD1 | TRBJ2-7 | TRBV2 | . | CASSDSGTGTNGGLPYEQYF | TGTGCCAGCAGTGATTCCGGGACAGGGACCAATGGTGGCCTACCCTACGAGCAGTACTTC
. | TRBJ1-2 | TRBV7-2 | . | CASSLGGSYGYTF | TGTGCCAGCAGCTTGGGGGGCAGCTATGGCTACACCTTC
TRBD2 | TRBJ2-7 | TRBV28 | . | CASRLAGGIYEQYF | TGTGCCAGCAGGTTAGCGGGAGGGATATACGAGCAGTACTTC
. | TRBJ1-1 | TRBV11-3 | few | CASSAEGTEAFF | TGTGCCAGCAGCGCGGAGGGCACTGAAGCTTTCTTT
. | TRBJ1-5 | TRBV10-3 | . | CAISDSSQPQHF | TGTGCCATCAGTGATAGTAGTCAGCCCCAGCATTTT
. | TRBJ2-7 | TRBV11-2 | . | CASSLKGRKIDYEQYF | TGTGCCAGCAGCTTAAAGGGGCGCAAAATCGACTACGAGCAGTACTTC
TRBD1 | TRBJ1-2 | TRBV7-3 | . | CASSSRQGGYTF | TGTGCCAGCAGCTCCCGACAGGGCGGCTACACCTTC
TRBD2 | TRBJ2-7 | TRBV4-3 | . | CASSQEILAGALLKTYEQYF | TGCGCCAGCAGCCAAGAAATACTAGCGGGAGCCCTCCTGAAGACCTACGAGCAGTACTTC
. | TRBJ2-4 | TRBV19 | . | CASSMGGKDIQYF | TGTGCCAGTAGTATGGGGGGTAAGGACATTCAGTACTTC
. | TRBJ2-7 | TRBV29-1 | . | CSVVGQIYEQYF | TGCAGCGTTGTGGGGCAGATTTACGAGCAGTACTTC
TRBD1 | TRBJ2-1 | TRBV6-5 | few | CASSYGETGIDEQFF | TGTGCCAGCAGTTACGGGGAGACAGGGATTGATGAGCAGTTCTTC
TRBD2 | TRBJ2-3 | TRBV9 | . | CASSVALAGGDTQYF | TGTGCCAGCAGCGTAGCGCTAGCGGGAGGGGATACGCAGTATTTT
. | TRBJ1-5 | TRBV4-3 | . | CASSQDYSSLQPQHF | TGCGCCAGCAGCCAAGATTATTCAAGTCTACAGCCCCAGCATTTT
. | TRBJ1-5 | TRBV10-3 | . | CAIRSGQNSNQPQHF | TGTGCCATCAGGTCGGGACAAAATAGCAATCAGCCCCAGCATTTT
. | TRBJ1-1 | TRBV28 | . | CASSLRIMGGTEAFF | TGTGCCAGCAGTTTACGCATTATGGGAGGCACTGAAGCTTTCTTT
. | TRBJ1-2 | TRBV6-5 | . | CASGDTHQLYGYTF | TGTGCCAGTGGGGACACGCACCAGCTCTATGGCTACACCTTC
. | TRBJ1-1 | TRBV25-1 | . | CASSESIQGPIPAFF | TGTGCCAGCAGTGAATCCATCCAGGGCCCTATACCGGCTTTCTTT
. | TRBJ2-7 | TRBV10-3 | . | CAISSERGSYEQYF | TGTGCCATCAGTTCGGAGAGGGGTTCCTACGAGCAGTACTTC
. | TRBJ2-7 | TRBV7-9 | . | CASSRSGSEQYF | TGTGCCAGCAGCCGGTCCGGGTCCGAGCAGTACTTC
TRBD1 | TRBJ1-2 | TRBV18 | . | CASSPPGQGRDGYTF | TGTGCCAGCTCACCACCGGGACAGGGAAGGGATGGCTACACCTTC
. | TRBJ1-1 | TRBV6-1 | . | CASSFPGDNTEAFF | TGTGCCAGCAGTTTCCCGGGGGACAACACTGAAGCTTTCTTT
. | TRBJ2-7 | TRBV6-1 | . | CASSEAPGSFYEQYF | TGTGCCAGCAGTGAGGCCCCAGGCTCGTTCTACGAGCAGTACTTC
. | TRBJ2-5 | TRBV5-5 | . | CASSLFSGQETQYF | TGTGCCAGCAGCTTGTTTAGCGGTCAAGAGACCCAGTACTTC
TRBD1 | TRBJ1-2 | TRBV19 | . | CASKTGAGGANLYGYTF | TGTGCCAGTAAAACAGGGGCAGGGGGCGCGAACCTCTATGGCTACACCTTC
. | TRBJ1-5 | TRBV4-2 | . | CASSQGDNSNQPQHF | TGTGCCAGCAGCCAGGGGGACAATTCGAATCAGCCCCAGCATTTT
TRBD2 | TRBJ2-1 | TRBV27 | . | CASRMAGGPKEQFF | TGTGCCAGCCGGATGGCGGGAGGGCCGAAGGAGCAGTTCTTC
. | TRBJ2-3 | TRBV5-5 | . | CASVFPTGTDVDTQYF | TGTGCCAGCGTATTTCCTACCGGGACTGATGTAGATACGCAGTATTTT